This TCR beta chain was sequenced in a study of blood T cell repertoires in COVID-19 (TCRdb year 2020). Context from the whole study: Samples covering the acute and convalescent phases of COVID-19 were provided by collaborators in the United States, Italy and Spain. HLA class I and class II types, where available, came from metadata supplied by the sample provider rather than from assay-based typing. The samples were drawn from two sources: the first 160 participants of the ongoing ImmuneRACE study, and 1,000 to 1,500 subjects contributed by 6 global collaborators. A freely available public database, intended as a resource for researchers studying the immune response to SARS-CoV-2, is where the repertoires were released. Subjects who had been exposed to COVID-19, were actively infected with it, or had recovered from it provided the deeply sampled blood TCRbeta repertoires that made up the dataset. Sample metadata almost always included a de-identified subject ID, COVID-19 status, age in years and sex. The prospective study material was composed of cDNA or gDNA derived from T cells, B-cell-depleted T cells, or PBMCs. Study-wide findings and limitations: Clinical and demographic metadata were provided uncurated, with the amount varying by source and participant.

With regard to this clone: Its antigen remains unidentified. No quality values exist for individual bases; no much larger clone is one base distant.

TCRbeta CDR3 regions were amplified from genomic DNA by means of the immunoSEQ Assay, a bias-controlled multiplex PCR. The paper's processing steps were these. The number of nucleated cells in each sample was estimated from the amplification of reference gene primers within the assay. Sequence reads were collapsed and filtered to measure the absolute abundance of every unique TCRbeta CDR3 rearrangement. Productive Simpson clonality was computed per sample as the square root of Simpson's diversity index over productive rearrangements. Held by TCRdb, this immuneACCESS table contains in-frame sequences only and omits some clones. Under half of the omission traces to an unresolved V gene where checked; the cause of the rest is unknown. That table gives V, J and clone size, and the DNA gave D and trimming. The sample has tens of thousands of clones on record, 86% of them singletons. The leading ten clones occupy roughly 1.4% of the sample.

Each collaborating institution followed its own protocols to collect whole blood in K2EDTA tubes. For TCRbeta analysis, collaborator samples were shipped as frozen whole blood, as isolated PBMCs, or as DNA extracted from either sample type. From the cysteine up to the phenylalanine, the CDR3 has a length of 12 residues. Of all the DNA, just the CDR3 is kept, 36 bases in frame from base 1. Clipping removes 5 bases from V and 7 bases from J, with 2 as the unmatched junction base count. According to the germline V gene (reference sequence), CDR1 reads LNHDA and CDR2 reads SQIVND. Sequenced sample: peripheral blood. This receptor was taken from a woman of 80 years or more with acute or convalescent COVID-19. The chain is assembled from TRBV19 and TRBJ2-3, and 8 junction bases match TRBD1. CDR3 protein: CASSDRGNTQYF. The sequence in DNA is TGTGCCAGTAGTGACAGGGGAAATACGCAGTATTTT.